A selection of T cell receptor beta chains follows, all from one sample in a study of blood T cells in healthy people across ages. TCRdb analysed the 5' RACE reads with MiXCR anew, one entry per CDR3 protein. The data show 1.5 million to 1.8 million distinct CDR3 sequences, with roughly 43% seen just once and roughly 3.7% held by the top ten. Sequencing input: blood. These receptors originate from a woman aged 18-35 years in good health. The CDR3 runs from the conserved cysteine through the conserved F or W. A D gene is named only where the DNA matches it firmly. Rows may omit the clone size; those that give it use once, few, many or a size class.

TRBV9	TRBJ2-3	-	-	TGTGCCAGCAGCCCTTCGGTTGGACTCGGCACAGGCACAGATACGCAGTATTTT	CASSPSVGLGTGTDTQYF
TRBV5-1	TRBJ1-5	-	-	TGCGCCAGCAGACTCTCCACGGCGTACAATCAGCCCCAGCATTTT	CASRLSTAYNQPQHF
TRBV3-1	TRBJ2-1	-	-	TGTGCCAGCAGCCAAGACCCCGCGGATGAGCAGTTCTTC	CASSQDPADEQFF
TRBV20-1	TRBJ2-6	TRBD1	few	TGCAGTGCTAGAGAAATAATAGGACAGGGCTTATCTGGGGCCAACGTCCTGACTTTC	CSAREIIGQGLSGANVLTF
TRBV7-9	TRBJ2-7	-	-	TGTGCCAGCAGCTCGGGACGGAGGATGTACGAGCAGTACTTC	CASSSGRRMYEQYF
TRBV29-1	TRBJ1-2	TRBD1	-	TGCAGCGAAGACAGGGGAGAAAGTGGCTACACCTTC	CSEDRGESGYTF
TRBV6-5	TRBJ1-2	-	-	TGTGCCAGCAGTTACTCGGACCGCTACTATGGCTACACCTTC	CASSYSDRYYGYTF
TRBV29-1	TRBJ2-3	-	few	TGCAGCGCGGACGGGCGCACAGATACGCAGTATTTT	CSADGRTDTQYF
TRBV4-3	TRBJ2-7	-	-	TGCGCCAGCAGCCAAGAGAGGGTAGGCGAGCAGTACTTC	CASSQERVGEQYF
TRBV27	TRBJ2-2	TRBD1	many	TGTGCCAGCAGTTTATACAGGGGCACCGGGGAGCTGTTTTTT	CASSLYRGTGELFF
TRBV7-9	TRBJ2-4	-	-	TGTGCCAGCAGCCCACGGGGGCCCCTGGGGCAGTACTTC	CASSPRGPLGQYF
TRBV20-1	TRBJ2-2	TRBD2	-	TGCAGTGCCCCCGGGACTAGCGGCTACACCGGGGAGCTGTTTTTT	CSAPGTSGYTGELFF
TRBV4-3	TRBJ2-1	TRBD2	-	TGCGCCAGCAGACACGCGGGACCGACTAGCGGGAGCTGGTATGAGCAGTTCTTC	CASRHAGPTSGSWYEQFF
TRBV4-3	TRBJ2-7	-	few	TGCGCCAGCTCTGACCTTTGGGGGTCCTACGAGCAGTACTTC	CASSDLWGSYEQYF
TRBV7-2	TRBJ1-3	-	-	TGTGCCAGCAGAACCACGCCGGGGGCCTCTGGAAACACCATATATTTT	CASRTTPGASGNTIYF
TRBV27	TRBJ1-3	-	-	TGTGCCAGCGGCATTGTTAACACCATATATTTT	CASGIVNTIYF
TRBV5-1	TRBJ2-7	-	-	TGCGCCAGCAGCTTGGACAGCCGCCTCGAGGAGCAGTACTTC	CASSLDSRLEEQYF
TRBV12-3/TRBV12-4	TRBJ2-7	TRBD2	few	TGTGCCAGCAGTGTCCTAGCGGGGGGATACGAGCAGTACTTC	CASSVLAGGYEQYF
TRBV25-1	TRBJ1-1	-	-	TGTGCCAGCAGTGGTGGGGCCGAAGCTTTCTTT	CASSGGAEAFF
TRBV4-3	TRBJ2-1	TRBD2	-	TGCGCCAGCATCCGAGCGGGACTAGCGGGTAACTTATCCTACAATGAGCAGTTCTTC	CASIRAGLAGNLSYNEQFF
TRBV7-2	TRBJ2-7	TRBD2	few	TGTGCCAGCAGCCACGGACTAGCGGGACCAACCTCCTACGAGCAGTACTTC	CASSHGLAGPTSYEQYF
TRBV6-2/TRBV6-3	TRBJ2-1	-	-	TGTGCCAGCAGTGACGGAATGTTGAGGGAGCAGTTCTTC	CASSDGMLREQFF